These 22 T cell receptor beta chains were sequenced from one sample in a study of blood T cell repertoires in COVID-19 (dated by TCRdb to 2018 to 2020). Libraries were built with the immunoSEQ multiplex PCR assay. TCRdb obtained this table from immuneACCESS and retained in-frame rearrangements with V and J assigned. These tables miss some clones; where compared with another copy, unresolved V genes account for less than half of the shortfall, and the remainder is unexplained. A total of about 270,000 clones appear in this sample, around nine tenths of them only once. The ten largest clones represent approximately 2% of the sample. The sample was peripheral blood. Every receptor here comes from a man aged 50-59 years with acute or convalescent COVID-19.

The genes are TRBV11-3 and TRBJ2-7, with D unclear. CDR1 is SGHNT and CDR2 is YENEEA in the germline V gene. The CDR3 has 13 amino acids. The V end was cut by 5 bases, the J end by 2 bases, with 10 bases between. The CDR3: CASSQAMTYEQYF. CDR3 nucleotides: TGTGCCAGCAGCCAAGCGATGACCTACGAGCAGTACTTC.

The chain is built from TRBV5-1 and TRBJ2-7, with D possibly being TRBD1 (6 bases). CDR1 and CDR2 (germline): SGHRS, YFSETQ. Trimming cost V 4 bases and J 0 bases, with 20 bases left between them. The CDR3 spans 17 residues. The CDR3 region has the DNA TGCGCCAGCAGCCGTCTGCAAGACGACAGGCGCTCCTACGAGCAGTACTTC. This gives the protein CASSRLQDDRRSYEQYF. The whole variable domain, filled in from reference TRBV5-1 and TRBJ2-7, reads KAGVTQTPRYLIKTRGQQVTLSCSPISGHRSVSWYQQTPGQGLQFLFEYFSETQRNKGNFPGRFSGRQFSNSRSEMNVSTLELGDSALYLCASSRLQDDRRSYEQYFGPGTRLTVT.

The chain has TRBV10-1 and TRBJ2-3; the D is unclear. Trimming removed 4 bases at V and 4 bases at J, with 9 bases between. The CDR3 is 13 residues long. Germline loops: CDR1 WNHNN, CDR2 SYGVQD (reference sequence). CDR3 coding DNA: TGCGCCAGCAGTGTAACTAACCCAGATACGCAGTATTTT. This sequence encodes CASSVTNPDTQYF.

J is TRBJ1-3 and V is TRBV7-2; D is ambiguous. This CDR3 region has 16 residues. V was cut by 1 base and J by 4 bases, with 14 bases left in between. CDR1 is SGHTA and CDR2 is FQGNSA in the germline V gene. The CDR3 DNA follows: TGTGCCAGCAGCTTAGTTGGATCCCAGGCGGGAAACACCATATATTTT. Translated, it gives CASSLVGSQAGNTIYF.

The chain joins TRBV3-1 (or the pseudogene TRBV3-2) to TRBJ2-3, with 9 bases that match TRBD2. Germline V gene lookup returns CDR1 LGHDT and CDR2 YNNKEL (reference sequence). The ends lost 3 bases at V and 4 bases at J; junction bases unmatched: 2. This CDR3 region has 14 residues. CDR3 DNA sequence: TGTGCCAGCAGCCAGGGCGGGGGGGCAGATACGCAGTATTTT. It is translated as CASSQGGGADTQYF.

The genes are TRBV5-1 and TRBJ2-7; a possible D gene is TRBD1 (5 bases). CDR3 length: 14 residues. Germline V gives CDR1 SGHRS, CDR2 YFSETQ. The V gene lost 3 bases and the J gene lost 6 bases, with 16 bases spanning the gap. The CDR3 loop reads CASSSQGSTSEQYF. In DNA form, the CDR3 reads TGCGCCAGCAGCTCCCAGGGTTCTACGAGCGAGCAGTACTTC.

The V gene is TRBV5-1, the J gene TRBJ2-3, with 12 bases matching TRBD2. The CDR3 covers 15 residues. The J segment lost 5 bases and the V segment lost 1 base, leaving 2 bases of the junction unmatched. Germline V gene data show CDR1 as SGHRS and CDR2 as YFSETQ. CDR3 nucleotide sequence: TGCGCCAGCAGCTTGACTAGCGGGAGGTTAGATACGCAGTATTTT. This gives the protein CASSLTSGRLDTQYF.

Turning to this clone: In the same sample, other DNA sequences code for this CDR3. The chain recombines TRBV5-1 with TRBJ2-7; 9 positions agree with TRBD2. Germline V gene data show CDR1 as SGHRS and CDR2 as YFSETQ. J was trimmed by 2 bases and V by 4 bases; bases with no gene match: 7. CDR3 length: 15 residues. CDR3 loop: CASSPLGGGAYEQYF. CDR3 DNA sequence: TGCGCCAGCAGCCCCCTCGGCGGGGGGGCCTACGAGCAGTACTTC.

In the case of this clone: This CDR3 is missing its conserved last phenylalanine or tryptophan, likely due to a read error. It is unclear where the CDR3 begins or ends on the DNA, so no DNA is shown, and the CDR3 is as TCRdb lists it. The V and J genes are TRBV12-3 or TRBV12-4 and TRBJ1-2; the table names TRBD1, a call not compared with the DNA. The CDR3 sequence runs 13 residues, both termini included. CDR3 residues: CASTAGTGGPTDL.

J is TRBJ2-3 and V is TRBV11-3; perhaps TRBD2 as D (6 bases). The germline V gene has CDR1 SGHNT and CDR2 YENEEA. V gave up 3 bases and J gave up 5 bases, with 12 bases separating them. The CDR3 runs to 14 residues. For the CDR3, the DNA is TGTGCCAGCAGCTTTGGGGGGAGAGGAGATACGCAGTATTTT. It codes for CASSFGGRGDTQYF.

The DNA of the CDR3 is TGTGCCAGCAGCTTCACAGGGACCAAAAACATTCAGTACTTC. Amino acid sequence: CASSFTGTKNIQYF. The chain employs TRBV7-2 and TRBJ2-4; possibly TRBD1 for D (6 bases). V gave up 3 bases and J gave up 2 bases, with 8 bases separating them. Germline V gives CDR1 SGHTA, CDR2 FQGNSA. This CDR3 spans 14 amino acids.

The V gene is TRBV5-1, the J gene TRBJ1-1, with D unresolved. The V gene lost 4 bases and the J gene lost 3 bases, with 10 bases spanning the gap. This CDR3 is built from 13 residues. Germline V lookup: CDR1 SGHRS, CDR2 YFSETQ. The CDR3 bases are TGCGCCAGCAGCCAAACCGGGGACACTGAAGCTTTCTTT. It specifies CASSQTGDTEAFF.

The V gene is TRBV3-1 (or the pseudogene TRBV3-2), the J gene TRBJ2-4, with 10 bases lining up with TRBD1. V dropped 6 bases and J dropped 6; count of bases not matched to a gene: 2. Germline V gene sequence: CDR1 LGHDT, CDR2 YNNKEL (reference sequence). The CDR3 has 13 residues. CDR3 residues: CASSRQGANIQYF. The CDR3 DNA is TGTGCCAGCAGTCGACAGGGGGCAAACATTCAGTACTTC.

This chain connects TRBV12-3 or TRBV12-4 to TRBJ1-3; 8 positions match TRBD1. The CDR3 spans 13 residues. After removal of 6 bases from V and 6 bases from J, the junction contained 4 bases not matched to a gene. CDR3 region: CASSLGQANTIYF. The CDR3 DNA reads TGTGCCAGCAGCTTGGGACAGGCAAACACCATATATTTT.

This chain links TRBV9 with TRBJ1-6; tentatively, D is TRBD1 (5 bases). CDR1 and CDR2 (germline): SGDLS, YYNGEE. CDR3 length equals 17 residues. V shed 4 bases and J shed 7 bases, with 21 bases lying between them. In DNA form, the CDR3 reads TGTGCCAGCAGCCACCCGAGGGGAGGGTATGGGAATTCACCCCTCCACTTT. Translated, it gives CASSHPRGGYGNSPLHF.

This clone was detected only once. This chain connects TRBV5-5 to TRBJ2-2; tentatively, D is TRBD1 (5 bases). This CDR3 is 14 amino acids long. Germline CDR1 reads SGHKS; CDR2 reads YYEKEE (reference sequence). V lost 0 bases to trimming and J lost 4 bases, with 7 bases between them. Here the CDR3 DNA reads TGTGCCAGCAGCTTGGACAGGCCCACCGGGGAGCTGTTTTTT. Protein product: CASSLDRPTGELFF.

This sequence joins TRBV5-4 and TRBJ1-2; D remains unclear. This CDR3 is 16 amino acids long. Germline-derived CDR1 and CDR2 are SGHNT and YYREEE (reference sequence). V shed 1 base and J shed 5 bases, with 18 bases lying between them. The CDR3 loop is CASSLSGGQANYGYTF. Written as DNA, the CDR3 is TGTGCCAGCAGCTTGTCCGGAGGGCAGGCCAATTATGGCTACACCTTC.

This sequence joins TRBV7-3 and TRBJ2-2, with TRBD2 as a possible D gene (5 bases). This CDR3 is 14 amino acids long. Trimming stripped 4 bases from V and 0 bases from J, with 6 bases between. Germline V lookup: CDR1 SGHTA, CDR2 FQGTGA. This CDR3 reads CASSSGANTGELFF. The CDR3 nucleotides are TGTGCCAGCAGCTCCGGGGCGAACACCGGGGAGCTGTTTTTT.

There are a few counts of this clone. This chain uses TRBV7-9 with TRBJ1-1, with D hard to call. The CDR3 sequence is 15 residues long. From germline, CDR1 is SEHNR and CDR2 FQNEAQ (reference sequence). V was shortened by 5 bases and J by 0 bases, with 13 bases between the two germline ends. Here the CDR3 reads CASSPFGTVNTEAFF. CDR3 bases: TGTGCCAGCAGCCCGTTCGGAACAGTGAACACTGAAGCTTTCTTT.

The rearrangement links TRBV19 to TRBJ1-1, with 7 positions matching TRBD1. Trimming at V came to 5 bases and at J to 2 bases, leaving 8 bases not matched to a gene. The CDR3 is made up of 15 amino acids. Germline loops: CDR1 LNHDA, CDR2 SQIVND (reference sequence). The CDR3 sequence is CASSPRTGRNTEAFF. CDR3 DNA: TGTGCCAGTAGTCCCAGGACAGGCCGAAACACTGAAGCTTTCTTT.

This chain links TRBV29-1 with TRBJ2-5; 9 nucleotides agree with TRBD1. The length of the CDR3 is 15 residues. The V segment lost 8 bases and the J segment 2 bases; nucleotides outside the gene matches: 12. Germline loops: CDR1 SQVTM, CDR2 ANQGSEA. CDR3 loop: CSKAEGTGRQETQYF. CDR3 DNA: TGCAGCAAAGCTGAGGGGACAGGGCGTCAAGAGACCCAGTACTTC.

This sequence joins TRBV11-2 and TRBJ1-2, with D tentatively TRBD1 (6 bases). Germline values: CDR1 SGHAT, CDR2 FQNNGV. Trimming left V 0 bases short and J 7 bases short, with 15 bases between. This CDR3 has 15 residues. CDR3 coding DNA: TGTGCCAGCAGCTTAGAATCAGGGGCTTCTGGTGGCTACACCTTC. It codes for CASSLESGASGGYTF.